This T cell receptor beta chain comes out of a study of T-cell memory formation after mild COVID-19. This clonotype has at least ten counts. The CDR3 runs to 17 residues. Losses at the gene ends were 5 bases for V and 1 base for J; bases not matched to a gene: 8. TCRdb used MiXCR to reprocess the 5' RACE reads, holding one entry per CDR3 protein. This sample has some 600,000 distinct CDR3 sequences, with 17% found just once. This clonotype was obtained from an adult woman who had mild COVID-19 (a few samples of this study predate the infection). Cell type and time point are not known. The chain links TRBV12-3 or TRBV12-4 to TRBJ2-1; the match to TRBD2 covers 10 bases. Material for sequencing was PBMCs or a T cell subset sorted from them (not recorded which). The CDR3 loop reads CASSTLGLAASYNEQFF. CDR3 nucleotide sequence: TGTGCCAGCAGTACCCTCGGACTAGCGGCTTCCTACAATGAGCAGTTCTTC.